These 3 T cell receptor beta chains were sequenced from one sample in a study of CXCR3-negative and CXCR3-positive naive CD8 T cells. In preparing the TRB cDNA libraries, 5' RACE with UMI labels was used. TCRdb reanalyzed the 5' RACE reads, giving one entry per CDR3 protein sequence and no DNA. The listing records 55,000 to 65,000 distinct CDR3 sequences. The material sequenced was naive CXCR3- CD8+ T cells from blood. The subset: CD45RO-CCR7+CD27+CD95- naive CD8+ T cells lacking CXCR3 (TNR3-). Receptors originate from a human donor in good health. Some clones in this sample may be carry-over from other donors' samples.

The chain couples TRBV28 to TRBJ2-7; TCRdb outputs TRBD1, but without DNA this stays unchecked. Germline CDR1 reads MDHEN; CDR2 reads SYDVKM. The CDR3 is made up of 12 amino acids. CDR3 region: CASRGAYYEQYF.

The rearrangement joins TRBV7-9 to TRBJ1-5. From germline, CDR1 is SEHNR and CDR2 FQNEAQ (reference sequence). This CDR3 contains 14 residues. CDR3: CASSSDGYNQPQHF.

The gene calls are TRBV14 and TRBJ2-5. The CDR3 loop spans 14 amino acids. Germline V gene sequence: CDR1 SGHDN, CDR2 FVKESK. CDR3 sequence reads: CARGYPRSQETQYF.